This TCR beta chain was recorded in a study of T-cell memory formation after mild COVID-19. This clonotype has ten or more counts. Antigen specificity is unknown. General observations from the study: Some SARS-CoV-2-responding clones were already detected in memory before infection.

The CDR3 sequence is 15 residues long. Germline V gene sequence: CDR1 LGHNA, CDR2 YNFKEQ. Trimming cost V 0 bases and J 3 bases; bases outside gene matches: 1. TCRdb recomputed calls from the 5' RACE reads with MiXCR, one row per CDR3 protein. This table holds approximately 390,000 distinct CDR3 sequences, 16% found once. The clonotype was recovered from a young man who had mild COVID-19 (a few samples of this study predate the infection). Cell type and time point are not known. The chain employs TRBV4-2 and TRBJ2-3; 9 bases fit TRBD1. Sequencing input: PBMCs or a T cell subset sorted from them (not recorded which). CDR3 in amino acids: CASSQDGQGTDTQYF. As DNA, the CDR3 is TGTGCCAGCAGCCAAGATGGACAGGGGACAGATACGCAGTATTTT.